This TCR beta chain stems from a study of neurological immune-mediated disorders. The overall study: Relapsing-remitting disease was seen in most of the 34 multiple sclerosis patients, and secondary progressive disease was seen in 3. Broader study findings: Association of the multiple sclerosis repertoire cluster with clinical or MRI features was not observed for any feature. HTLV-1-associated myelopathy displayed the greatest TCR clonal expansion, and multiple sclerosis exhibited the smallest, lower than that of healthy controls.

MiXCR, applied by TCRdb to the 5' RACE reads, yields one record per CDR3 protein. The repertoire holds roughly 62,000 distinct CDR3 sequences, with 3.5% to 4.5% as singletons. This clonotype was counted ten times or more. The target antigen is unknown. The unsorted libraries had their origin in 2 million PBMCs stored at -80 C. CDR3 length equals 15 residues. Trimming took 4 bases from V and 1 from J; bases not matched to a gene: 5. Per the germline V gene, CDR1 is SEHNR and CDR2 is FQNEAQ (reference sequence). The source of this sequence is a woman between 45 and 60 years old with multiple sclerosis. The genes are TRBV7-9 and TRBJ2-7; 9 bases agree with TRBD1. The sequenced material came from PBMCs. The CDR3 is CASSSTGGWSYEQYF. The CDR3 nucleotides are TGTGCCAGCAGCTCGACAGGGGGATGGTCCTACGAGCAGTACTTC. Full variable domain (outside the CDR3, taken from reference TRBV7-9 and TRBJ2-7): DTGVSQNPRHKITKRGQNVTFRCDPISEHNRLYWYRQTLGQGPEFLTYFQNEAQLEKSRLLSDRFSAERPKGSFSTLEIQRTEQGDSAMYLCASSSTGGWSYEQYFGPGTRLTVT.